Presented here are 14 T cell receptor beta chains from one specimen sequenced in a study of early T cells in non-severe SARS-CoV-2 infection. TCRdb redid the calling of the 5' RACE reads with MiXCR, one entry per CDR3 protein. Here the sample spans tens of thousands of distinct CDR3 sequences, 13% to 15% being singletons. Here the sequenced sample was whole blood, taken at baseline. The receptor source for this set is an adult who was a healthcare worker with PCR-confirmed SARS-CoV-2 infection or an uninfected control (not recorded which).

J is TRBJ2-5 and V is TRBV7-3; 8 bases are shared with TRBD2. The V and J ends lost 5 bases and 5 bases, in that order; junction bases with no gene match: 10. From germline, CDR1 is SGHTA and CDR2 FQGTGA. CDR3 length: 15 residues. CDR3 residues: CASSKSGRGGETQYF. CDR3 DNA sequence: TGTGCCAGCAGCAAAAGCGGGAGAGGCGGGGAGACCCAGTACTTC.

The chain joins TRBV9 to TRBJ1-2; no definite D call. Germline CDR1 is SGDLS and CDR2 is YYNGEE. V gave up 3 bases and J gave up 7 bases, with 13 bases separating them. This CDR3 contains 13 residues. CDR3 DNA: TGTGCCAGCAGCGCGCCTGGTGCAGTTGGCTACACCTTC. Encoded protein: CASSAPGAVGYTF.

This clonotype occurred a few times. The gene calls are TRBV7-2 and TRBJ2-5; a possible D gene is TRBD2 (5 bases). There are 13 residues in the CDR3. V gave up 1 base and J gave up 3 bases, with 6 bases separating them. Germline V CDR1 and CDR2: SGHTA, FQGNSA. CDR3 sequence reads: CASSLVTKETQYF. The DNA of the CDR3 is TGTGCCAGCAGCTTAGTGACTAAAGAGACCCAGTACTTC. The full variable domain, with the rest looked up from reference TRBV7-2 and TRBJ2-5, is GAGVSQSPSNKVTEKGKDVELRCDPISGHTALYWYRQSLGQGLEFLIYFQGNSAPDKSGLPSDRFSAERTGGSVSTLTIQRTQQEDSAVYLCASSLVTKETQYFGPGTRLLVL.

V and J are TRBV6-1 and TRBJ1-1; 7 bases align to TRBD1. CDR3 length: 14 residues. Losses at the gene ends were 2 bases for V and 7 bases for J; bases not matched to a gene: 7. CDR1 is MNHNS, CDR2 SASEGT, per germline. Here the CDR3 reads CASSERGTAREAFF. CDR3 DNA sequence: TGTGCCAGCAGTGAAAGGGGGACAGCTCGTGAAGCTTTCTTT.

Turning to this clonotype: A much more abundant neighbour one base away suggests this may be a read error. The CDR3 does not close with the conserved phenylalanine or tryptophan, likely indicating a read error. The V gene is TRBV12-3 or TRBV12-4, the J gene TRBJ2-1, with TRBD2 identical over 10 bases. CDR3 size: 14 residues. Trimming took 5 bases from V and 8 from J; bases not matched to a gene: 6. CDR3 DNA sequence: TGTGCCAGCAGTGGGGGACTAGCGTCCGATGAGCAGTTCCTC. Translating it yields CASSGGLASDEQFL.

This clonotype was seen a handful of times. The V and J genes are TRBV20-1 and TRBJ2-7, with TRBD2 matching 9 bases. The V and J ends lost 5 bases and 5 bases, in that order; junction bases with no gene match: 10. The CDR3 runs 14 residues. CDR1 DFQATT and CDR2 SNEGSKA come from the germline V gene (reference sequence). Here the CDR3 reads CSALHPSGANEQYF. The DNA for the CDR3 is TGCAGTGCTCTTCACCCTAGCGGGGCCAACGAGCAGTACTTC.

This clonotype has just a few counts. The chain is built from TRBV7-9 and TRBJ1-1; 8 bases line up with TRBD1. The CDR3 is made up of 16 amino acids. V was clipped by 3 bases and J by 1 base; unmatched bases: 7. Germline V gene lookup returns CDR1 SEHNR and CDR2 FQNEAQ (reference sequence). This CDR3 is CASSFPDREGNTEAFF. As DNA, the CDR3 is TGTGCCAGCAGCTTCCCGGACAGGGAAGGGAACACTGAAGCTTTCTTT.

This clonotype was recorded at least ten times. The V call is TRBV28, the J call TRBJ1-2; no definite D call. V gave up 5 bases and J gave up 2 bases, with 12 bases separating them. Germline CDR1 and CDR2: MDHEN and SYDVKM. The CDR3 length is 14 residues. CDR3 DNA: TGTGCCAGCAGTCCTTCAGACTTAAACTATGGCTACACCTTC. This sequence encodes CASSPSDLNYGYTF.

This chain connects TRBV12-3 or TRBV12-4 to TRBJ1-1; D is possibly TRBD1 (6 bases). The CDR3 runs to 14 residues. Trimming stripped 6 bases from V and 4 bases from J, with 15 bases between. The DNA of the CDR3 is TGTGCCAGCAGCCCCCCGCAGGGGACCACTGAAGCTTTCTTT. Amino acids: CASSPPQGTTEAFF.

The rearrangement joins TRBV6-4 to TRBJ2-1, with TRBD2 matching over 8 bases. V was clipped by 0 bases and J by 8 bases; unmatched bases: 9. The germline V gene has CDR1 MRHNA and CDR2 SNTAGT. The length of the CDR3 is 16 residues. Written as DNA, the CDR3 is TGTGCCAGCAGTGACTCAAGGGGACTAGAGGTAGATGAGCAGTTCTTC. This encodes CASSDSRGLEVDEQFF.

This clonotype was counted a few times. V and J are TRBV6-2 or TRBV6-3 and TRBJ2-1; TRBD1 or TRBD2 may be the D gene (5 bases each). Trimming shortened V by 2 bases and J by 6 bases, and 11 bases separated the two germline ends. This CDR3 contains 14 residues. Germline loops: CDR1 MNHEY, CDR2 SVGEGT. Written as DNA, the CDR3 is TGTGCCAGCAGTTACGATTTGGGACCCAATGAGCAGTTCTTC. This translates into CASSYDLGPNEQFF.

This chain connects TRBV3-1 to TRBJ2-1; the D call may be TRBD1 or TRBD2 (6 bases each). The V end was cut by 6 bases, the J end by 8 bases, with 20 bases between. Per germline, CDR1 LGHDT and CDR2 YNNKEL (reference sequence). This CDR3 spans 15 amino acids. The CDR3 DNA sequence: TGTGCCAGCAGGAAGGGAGGAGGGCCAGGGGATGAGCAGTTCTTC. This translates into CASRKGGGPGDEQFF.

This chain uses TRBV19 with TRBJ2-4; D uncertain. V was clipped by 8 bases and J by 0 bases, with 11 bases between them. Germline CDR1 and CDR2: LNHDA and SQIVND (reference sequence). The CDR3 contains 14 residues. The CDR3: CASGNTLAKNIQYF. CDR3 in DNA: TGTGCCAGTGGGAACACTTTAGCCAAAAACATTCAGTACTTC.

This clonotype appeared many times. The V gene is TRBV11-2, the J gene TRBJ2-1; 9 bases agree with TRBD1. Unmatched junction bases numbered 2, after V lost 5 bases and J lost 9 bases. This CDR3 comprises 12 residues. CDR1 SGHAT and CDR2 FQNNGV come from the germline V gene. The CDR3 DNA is TGTGCCAGCAGCCAGGACAGGGGTGAGCAGTTCTTC. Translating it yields CASSQDRGEQFF.